The table lists the clone carrying this T cell receptor beta chain with a few counts. The data were obtained in a study of blood T cell repertoires in COVID-19. Study details: From the United States, Italy and Spain came samples of acute and convalescent COVID-19. Nucleic acid was either cDNA or gDNA, and it came from T cells, B-cell-depleted T cells, or PBMCs.

There are 15 residues in the CDR3. Trimming took 6 bases from V and 4 from J; bases not matched to a gene: 9. Germline assignment: CDR1 MDHEN and CDR2 SYDVKM. Per the original methods: How many nucleated cells were present was estimated from reference gene primer amplification. Method: immunoSEQ multiplex PCR; TCRdb's copy keeps in-frame clones and lacks some. The DNA was the basis for D and trimming; V, J and clone size are from that table. The data hold approximately 170,000 clones, with around 82% observed a single time. The sample was peripheral blood. The chain recombines TRBV28 with TRBJ1-2; the match to TRBD1 covers 9 bases. The TCR originated in a woman of 80 years or more with acute or convalescent COVID-19. CDR3 residues: CASSPQGAPIYGYTF. The DNA of the CDR3 is TGTGCCAGCAGCCCACAGGGGGCGCCTATCTATGGCTACACCTTC.